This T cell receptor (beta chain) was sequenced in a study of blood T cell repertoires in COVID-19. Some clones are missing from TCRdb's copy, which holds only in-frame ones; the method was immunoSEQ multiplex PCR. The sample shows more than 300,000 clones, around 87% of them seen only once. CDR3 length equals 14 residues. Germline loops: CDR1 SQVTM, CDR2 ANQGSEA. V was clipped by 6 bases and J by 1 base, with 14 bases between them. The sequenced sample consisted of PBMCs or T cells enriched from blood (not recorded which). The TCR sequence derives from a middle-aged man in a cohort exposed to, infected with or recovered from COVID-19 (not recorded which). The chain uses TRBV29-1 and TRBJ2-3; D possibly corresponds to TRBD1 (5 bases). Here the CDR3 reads CSVELGVGTDTQYF. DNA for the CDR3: TGCAGCGTGGAGCTAGGGGTGGGCACAGATACGCAGTATTTT.